This note documents a single T cell receptor beta chain sequence. Its matching antigen is unknown. The immunoSEQ assay was v3. Profiled with immunoSEQ multiplex PCR; TCRdb holds only in-frame clones, not every one. The sample includes 25,000 to 40,000 clones, 60% to 80% of them seen just once. This entry comes from a study of TIL therapy for anti-PD-1-resistant metastatic lung cancer. Time point here: pre-treatment sample, taken before nivolumab and TIL therapy. CDR1 is SGHRS, CDR2 YFSETQ, per germline. This CDR3 contains 17 residues. V gave up 0 bases and J gave up 0 bases; unmatched junction bases: 6. Findings of the study overall: This highly selected cohort may not generalize to typical lung cancer patients.

The input for sequencing was blood, taken at baseline. This TCR was sampled from a woman aged 25-80 years with non-small cell lung cancer. The chain carries TRBV5-1 and TRBJ2-3, with 8 nucleotides matching TRBD2. CDR3 nucleotides: TGCGCCAGCAGCTTGGGCGCATCTAGCGGGAGCACAGATACGCAGTATTTT. This encodes CASSLGASSGSTDTQYF.